This T cell receptor beta chain was identified in a study of OX40 agonist ivuxolimab in advanced cancers. Turning to the study itself: Ivuxolimab, an antibody acting as an agonist of OX40 (CD134), was used to treat patients.

This clone was found a few times. Looked up from germline, CDR1 is LNHDA and CDR2 is SQIVND (reference sequence). CDR3 length equals 13 residues. V shed 10 bases, J shed 2 bases, and the junction held 8 bases outside the gene matches. Repertoires were generated with immunoSEQ multiplex PCR, while TCRdb's copy carries only in-frame clones and drops some. The sample lists tens of thousands of clones, around four fifths occurring once. The chain uses TRBV19 and TRBJ2-7, with 7 bases matching TRBD2. This sample comprised CD4+ or CD8+ T cells sorted from blood, obtained in a trial of the OX40 agonist ivuxolimab. This TCR derives from an adult with an advanced solid tumor such as melanoma, head and neck, liver or kidney cancer. Here the CDR3 DNA reads TGTGCCACATCACCGACTAGCACCTACGAGCAGTACTTC. This sequence encodes CATSPTSTYEQYF.